Listed below are T cell receptor beta chains from one sample, sequenced in a study of T cells in Graves' hyperthyroidism and ophthalmopathy. TCRdb re-called the multiplex PCR reads through MiXCR, storing one row per CDR3 protein. Counted here are 50,000 to 55,000 distinct CDR3 sequences, approximately 48% occurring once; the ten biggest clones make up approximately 9%. Sequenced input: blood. The receptors were sampled from a woman aged 45-65 years with Graves' ophthalmopathy. Both conserved end residues are part of each CDR3. D genes are given only for firm matches. Clone size is stated in some rows and not others, as once, few, many or a class when expanded.

size,V,J,D,DNA,CDR3
once,TRBV29-1,TRBJ1-5,-,TGCAGCGCAAGAGACGGATCCAATCAGCCCCAGCATTTT,CSARDGSNQPQHF
many,TRBV10-3,TRBJ1-3,-,TGTGCCATCAGTGGCCTCTCTGGAAACACCATATATTTT,CAISGLSGNTIYF
many,TRBV12-3/TRBV12-4,TRBJ2-1,TRBD2,TGTGCCAGCAGGCCGGGACTAGCGGGAGTAGCTGGCAATGAGCAGTTCTTC,CASRPGLAGVAGNEQFF
-,TRBV10-3,TRBJ1-5,-,TGTGCCATCAGTGAGACAGGGTTTAATCAGCCCCAGCATTTT,CAISETGFNQPQHF
-,TRBV7-9,TRBJ1-4,TRBD1,TGTGCCAGCAGGACCGGGACAGGGCGCGAAAAACTGTTTTTT,CASRTGTGREKLFF
many,TRBV7-8,TRBJ2-1,TRBD1,TGTGCCAGCAGCGATAATCCGGGACAGGGGTATGAGCAGTTCTTC,CASSDNPGQGYEQFF
-,TRBV7-9,TRBJ1-1,-,TGTGCCAGCGGCGGGGGAAACACTGAAGCTTTCTTT,CASGGGNTEAFF
many,TRBV5-1,TRBJ2-7,-,TGCGCCAGCAGCCTGAACCCGGACGGATACGAGCAGTACTTC,CASSLNPDGYEQYF
medium-sized,TRBV10-3,TRBJ2-7,-,TGTGCCATCAGTGGAGAGGGGGGCCCATACGAGCAGTACTTC,CAISGEGGPYEQYF
-,TRBV14,TRBJ2-7,-,TGTGCCAGCACGCCTCCGGGACCGAACGTCTACGACCAGTACTTC,CASTPPGPNVYDQYF
-,TRBV6-1,TRBJ2-7,-,TGTGCCAGCAGTGAAGCGGTGGCAGAAAGCTACGAGCAGTACTTC,CASSEAVAESYEQYF
few,TRBV2,TRBJ1-6,TRBD1,TGTGCTTCTCAGGACAGGGGAAATTCACCCCTCCACTTT,CASQDRGNSPLHF
many,TRBV11-3,TRBJ2-3,-,TGTGCCAGCAGCTTAGGAGACCGTAGCACAGATACGCAGTATTTT,CASSLGDRSTDTQYF
medium-sized,TRBV10-3,TRBJ2-1,TRBD2,TGTGCCATCAGGGAGCGGGAGTCCTACAATGAGCAGTTCTTC,CAIRERESYNEQFF
-,TRBV10-3,TRBJ2-1,TRBD2,TGTGCCACCAAACAGCGGGAGGCTTACAATGAGCAGTTCTTC,CATKQREAYNEQFF
many,TRBV6-6,TRBJ2-3,-,TGTGCCAGCAGTCATCAGGTGTCCGGCACAGATACGCAGTATTTT,CASSHQVSGTDTQYF
many,TRBV7-9,TRBJ2-3,-,TGTGCCAGCAGCTTAGCCTCGTGGGGGGACGGCCTGACAGATACGCAGTATTTT,CASSLASWGDGLTDTQYF
-,TRBV5-1,TRBJ1-1,-,TGCGCCGGCAGCTTCGGGCAAGAAGCTTTCTTT,CAGSFGQEAFF
many,TRBV20-1,TRBJ2-7,-,TGCAGTGCTCCCACCGACGTAAACGAGCAGTACTTC,CSAPTDVNEQYF
many,TRBV5-1,TRBJ1-1,TRBD1,TGCGCCAGCAGCAACGACAGGGGAAGCACTGAAGCTTTCTTT,CASSNDRGSTEAFF
many,TRBV28,TRBJ1-5,-,TGTGCCAGCAGTTTACTGGGTCCAGCTCTCAATCAGCCCCAGCATTTT,CASSLLGPALNQPQHF
-,TRBV24-1,TRBJ2-7,-,TGTGCCACCAGTGATTCGGGACATCTATACGAGCAGTACTTC,CATSDSGHLYEQYF